The 30 T cell receptor beta chains reported below all come from one sample, sequenced in a study of cytomegalovirus exposure and HLA in healthy donors. PCR used 60 Vbeta primers and 13 Jbeta primers. This table comes from immunoSEQ multiplex PCR, and its TCRdb copy is limited to in-frame clones, with some not included. The data show roughly 100,000 clones, with 60% to 80% seen just once and approximately 8.6% held by the top ten. Sequenced material: PBMCs. Receptor source: a woman aged 35 to 49 in good health and CMV-seropositive.

This chain uses TRBV5-1 with TRBJ2-1, with no clear D. Germline V CDR1 and CDR2: SGHRS, YFSETQ. The CDR3 contains 16 residues. The V and J ends lost 1 base and 1 base respectively, with 12 bases between them. The CDR3 nucleotides read TGCGCCAGCAGCTTGACTTCTATAATGTCCTACAATGAGCAGTTCTTC. Protein: CASSLTSIMSYNEQFF.

The chain is built from TRBV27 and TRBJ1-1; 9 bases map to TRBD1. J lost 1 base, V lost 6 bases, and 3 bases had no gene match. Germline V gene data show CDR1 as MNHEY and CDR2 as SMNVEV (reference sequence). The CDR3 totals 14 residues. This chain's CDR3 is CASSSGQGNTEAFF. Written as DNA, the CDR3 is TGTGCCAGCAGCTCGGGACAGGGGAACACTGAAGCTTTCTTT.

This chain uses TRBV4-2 with TRBJ2-7; D may be TRBD1 (5 bases). V was trimmed by 3 bases and J by 2 bases, leaving 20 bases between them. Germline CDR1 reads LGHNA; CDR2 reads YNFKEQ. CDR3 length equals 17 residues. The CDR3 loop is CASSQSFITGRAYEQYF. The CDR3 DNA is TGTGCCAGCAGCCAGTCGTTCATTACAGGCCGCGCCTACGAGCAGTACTTC.

This clone was counted a single time. This rearrangement joins TRBV6-1 to TRBJ1-4; possibly TRBD1 for D (6 bases). This CDR3 contains 17 residues. Germline-derived CDR1 and CDR2 are MNHNS and SASEGT. V lost 0 bases, J lost 5 bases, and 16 bases lay in between. The CDR3 nucleotides are TGTGCCAGCAGTGAAGCGGCCAGGGGCCTCCTCAATGAAAAACTGTTTTTT. Its protein product is CASSEAARGLLNEKLFF.

The DNA of the CDR3 is TGTGCCAGCAGCCAAGATAGATCACAGGCCTTAAACACTGAAGCTTTCTTT. Translating gives CASSQDRSQALNTEAFF. V is TRBV4-2 and J is TRBJ1-1; D possibly corresponds to TRBD1 (5 bases). The V gene lost 0 bases and the J gene lost 2 bases, with 16 bases spanning the gap. CDR1 is LGHNA and CDR2 is YNFKEQ in the germline V gene. The CDR3 length is 17 residues.

The chain is built from TRBV28 and TRBJ2-7, with TRBD2 matching 12 bases. This CDR3 region has 18 residues. The germline gives CDR1 MDHEN, CDR2 SYDVKM. J was trimmed by 7 bases and V by 6 bases; bases with no gene match: 19. CDR3 region: CASSPVDRARLAGVEQYF. The CDR3 nucleotides are TGTGCCAGCAGCCCAGTGGACAGGGCCAGACTAGCGGGAGTTGAGCAGTACTTC.

This chain's CDR3 is CASSQALPPGGQETQYF. CDR3 DNA sequence: TGCGCCAGCAGCCAAGCCCTACCTCCAGGGGGGCAAGAGACCCAGTACTTC. V and J are TRBV4-3 and TRBJ2-5; D might be TRBD1 (7 bases). V was trimmed by 1 base and J by 2 bases, leaving 17 bases between them. Germline V gene lookup returns CDR1 LGHNA and CDR2 YSLEER. This CDR3 is built from 17 residues.

The rearrangement joins TRBV2 to TRBJ1-5; tentative D call: TRBD1 (6 bases). The CDR3 has 18 amino acids. CDR1 is SNHLY, CDR2 FYNNEI, per germline. The V gene lost 6 bases and the J gene lost 2 bases, with 23 bases spanning the gap. For the CDR3, the DNA is TGTGCCAGCAGATCACCGGGACAACGCCCCTTTGGCAATCAGCCCCAGCATTTT. Translated, it gives CASRSPGQRPFGNQPQHF.

This sequence joins TRBV7-2 and TRBJ1-2; 8 positions agree with TRBD1. The CDR3 totals 14 residues. CDR1 SGHTA and CDR2 FQGNSA come from the germline V gene. V shed 1 base and J 2 bases; nucleotides not matched to a gene: 0. Here the CDR3 DNA reads TGTGCCAGCAGCTTAGGGACAGGGAACTATGGCTACACCTTC. Encoded protein: CASSLGTGNYGYTF.

The chain recombines TRBV10-1 with TRBJ2-1; D unresolved. V was clipped by 3 bases and J by 0 bases, with 9 bases between them. Germline values: CDR1 WNHNN, CDR2 SYGVQD (reference sequence). The CDR3 is 15 amino acids. DNA for the CDR3: TGCGCCAGCAGTGAAAGAGCTAGCTCCTACAATGAGCAGTTCTTC. Protein product: CASSERASSYNEQFF.

Note on this clone: This CDR3 is also generated by other DNA sequences in the sample. The V and J genes are TRBV7-3 and TRBJ2-2; maybe TRBD2 (6 bases). The CDR3 has 13 amino acids. Germline V gene data show CDR1 as SGHTA and CDR2 as FQGTGA. V gave up 6 bases and J gave up 5 bases, with 10 bases separating them. The CDR3 DNA follows: TGTGCCAGCAGGCGGGGCGGGACCGGGGAGCTGTTTTTT. Translating gives CASRRGGTGELFF.

The CDR3: CASSWRGVGNTIYF. The CDR3 bases are TGTGCCAGCAGCTGGAGGGGCGTTGGAAACACCATATATTTT. V usage is TRBV11-2 and J usage is TRBJ1-3, with D possibly TRBD1 on 5 matching bases. The CDR3 consists of 14 residues. Germline V CDR1 and CDR2: SGHAT, FQNNGV. V gave up 4 bases and J gave up 3 bases, with 10 bases separating them.

The rearrangement links TRBV19 to TRBJ2-5; TRBD1 matches at 11 bases. The CDR3 runs 17 residues. Trimming cost V 5 bases and J 5 bases; bases outside gene matches: 13. Germline CDR1 LNHDA, CDR2 SQIVND (reference sequence). This chain's CDR3 is CASSSRRTGGAKETQYF. In DNA form, the CDR3 reads TGTGCCAGTAGTTCCCGAAGGACAGGGGGCGCGAAGGAGACCCAGTACTTC.

The rearrangement joins TRBV27 to TRBJ1-1; TRBD1 matches at 7 bases. The germline CDR1 and CDR2 sequences are MNHEY and SMNVEV (reference sequence). J lost 4 bases, V lost 5 bases, and 4 bases had no gene match. The CDR3 is 13 amino acids. The CDR3 spells CASSRRQGTEAFF. The CDR3 DNA reads as TGTGCCAGCAGTCGGAGACAGGGCACTGAAGCTTTCTTT.

This chain joins TRBV28 and TRBJ1-2; no firm D call. There are 13 residues in the CDR3. Germline loops: CDR1 MDHEN, CDR2 SYDVKM. V lost 6 bases, J lost 2 bases, and 10 bases lay in between. The chain's CDR3 is CASSVTRNYGYTF. Written as DNA, the CDR3 is TGTGCCAGCAGCGTCACAAGAAACTATGGCTACACCTTC.

This chain links TRBV5-6 with TRBJ1-1; D not certain. CDR3 length: 14 residues. From germline, CDR1 is SGHDT and CDR2 YYEEEE. Trimming cost V 9 bases and J 5 bases, with 20 bases left between them. CDR3 region: CATLRRRVSTEAFF. Written as DNA, the CDR3 is TGTGCCACCCTGAGGAGGAGGGTAAGTACTGAAGCTTTCTTT.

This rearrangement joins TRBV4-1 to TRBJ2-2, with D possibly TRBD2 on 7 matching bases. Deletions cut 0 bases from V and 7 bases from J, with 9 bases between. This CDR3 is built from 14 residues. CDR1 is MGHRA, CDR2 YSYEKL, per germline. The CDR3: CASSQERGGGELFF. The CDR3 coding sequence is TGCGCCAGCAGCCAAGAGAGGGGGGGCGGGGAGCTGTTTTTT.

The chain uses TRBV7-3 and TRBJ2-3; 8 bases map to TRBD2. V trimming: 6 bases; J trimming: 5 bases; junction bases outside the gene matches: 13. The CDR3 consists of 16 residues. Germline V gene data show CDR1 as SGHTA and CDR2 as FQGTGA. CDR3 coding DNA: TGTGCCAGCAGTCCGAGCGGGGGCCCCGCCGGAGATACGCAGTATTTT. Translated: CASSPSGGPAGDTQYF.

The chain links TRBV5-3 to TRBJ1-2, with unresolved D. TRBV5-3 is an open reading frame, and its role is uncertain. V was pared by 2 bases and J by 5 bases, with 7 bases between. The CDR3 runs to 12 residues. CDR3 loop: CARSFRGYGYTF. CDR3 DNA: TGTGCCAGAAGCTTCCGGGGTTATGGCTACACCTTC.

This clone was observed once. The chain employs TRBV4-1 and TRBJ2-7, with 14 nucleotides matching TRBD2. Germline V lookup: CDR1 MGHRA, CDR2 YSYEKL. The CDR3 contains 16 residues. Trimming cost V 4 bases and J 7 bases; bases outside gene matches: 9. Written as DNA, the CDR3 is TGCGCCAGCAGCCGAAGACTAGCGGGAGGGTGGGCGGAGCAGTACTTC. The encoded protein is CASSRRLAGGWAEQYF.

The V call is TRBV5-8, the J call TRBJ2-7; 7 bases match TRBD1. CDR1 SGHTS and CDR2 YDEGEE come from the germline V gene. The ends lost 6 bases at V and 4 bases at J; junction bases unmatched: 7. The CDR3 spans 13 residues. The CDR3 nucleotides are TGTGCCAGCAACAACAGGGGAAATTACGAGCAGTACTTC. It specifies CASNNRGNYEQYF. Variable domain in full (rest from reference TRBV5-8 and TRBJ2-7): EAGVTQSPTHLIKTRGQQATLRCSPISGHTSVYWYQQALGLGLQFLLWYDEGEERNRGNFPPRFSGRQFPNYSSELNVNALELEDSALYLCASNNRGNYEQYFGPGTRLTVT.

The chain has TRBV5-4 and TRBJ2-3; TRBD1 matches at 7 bases. The V gene end was trimmed by 4 bases and the J gene end by 2 bases; junction bases not matched to a gene: 7. This CDR3 has 15 amino acids. The germline V gene has CDR1 SGHNT and CDR2 YYREEE (reference sequence). Here the CDR3 reads CASSEGDRDTDTQYF. Written as DNA, the CDR3 is TGTGCCAGCAGCGAAGGGGACAGAGACACAGATACGCAGTATTTT.

This chain joins TRBV9 and TRBJ2-7; TRBD1 aligns across 9 bases. The V gene's germline CDR1 is SGDLS and CDR2 YYNGEE. Trimming took 4 bases from V and 4 from J; bases not matched to a gene: 12. The CDR3 consists of 16 residues. In DNA form, the CDR3 reads TGTGCCAGCAGCCGAAACCGGGACAGGGTCTCTTACGAGCAGTACTTC. It translates to CASSRNRDRVSYEQYF.

Worth noting for this clone: Other DNA sequences in the sample encode the same CDR3. This chain connects TRBV5-1 to TRBJ2-2; 7 bases are a match to TRBD1. The CDR3 is 15 amino acids. Germline V gives CDR1 SGHRS, CDR2 YFSETQ. With 4 bases clipped from V and 2 bases from J, the junction kept 5 bases outside the gene matches. The DNA for the CDR3 is TGCGCCAGCAGCCCCGGGACAGCCAACACCGGGGAGCTGTTTTTT. Translated, it gives CASSPGTANTGELFF.

In DNA form, the CDR3 reads TGTGCCAGCAGACCACAGGGTTACAATGAGCAGTTCTTC. Translating it yields CASRPQGYNEQFF. The chain recombines TRBV14 with TRBJ2-1; TRBD1 is a possible D gene (6 bases). The germline V gene encodes CDR1 SGHDN and CDR2 FVKESK. This CDR3 has 13 residues. Deletions cut 6 bases from V and 4 bases from J, with 10 bases between.

In the case of this clone: Given the absence of the conserved phenylalanine or tryptophan at the CDR3 end, a read error is likely. The DNA is omitted, as the CDR3 cannot be located on it reliably, and the CDR3 follows TCRdb's listing. The chain uses TRBV11-2 and TRBJ2-7; the DNA was not compared with TRBD1, the D call given in the table. The length of the CDR3 is 13 amino acids, counting both ends. Germline CDR1 SGHAT, CDR2 FQNNGV. CDR3 residues: CASSSSSSTGGEL.

The chain combines TRBV19 with TRBJ2-7, with TRBD2 matching over 12 bases. V dropped 4 bases and J dropped 6; count of bases not matched to a gene: 7. The CDR3 is 15 amino acids. CDR1 and CDR2 from the germline V gene are LNHDA and SQIVND (reference sequence). The CDR3 DNA follows: TGTGCCAGTAGTAATCGCCTGGGACTAGCGGGCGAGCAGTACTTC. This translates into CASSNRLGLAGEQYF.

The chain employs TRBV28 and TRBJ2-1; 7 bases line up with TRBD1. Germline V lookup: CDR1 MDHEN, CDR2 SYDVKM. The CDR3 is 14 amino acids. The V and J ends lost 6 bases and 3 bases, in that order; junction bases with no gene match: 5. The CDR3 is CASRGWDSYNEQFF. CDR3 nucleotide sequence: TGTGCCAGCAGGGGGTGGGACAGCTACAATGAGCAGTTCTTC.

The chain couples TRBV4-1 to TRBJ1-2; D gene uncertain. The CDR3 runs to 17 residues. V shed 1 base and J shed 7 bases, with 22 bases lying between them. Germline V gene sequence: CDR1 MGHRA, CDR2 YSYEKL. The CDR3 region is CASSQVSRVPRPTGYTF. The CDR3 coding sequence is TGCGCCAGCAGCCAAGTTTCGAGGGTCCCCCGACCCACTGGCTACACCTTC.

This sequence joins TRBV4-3 and TRBJ2-2; no reliable D call. V was cut by 0 bases and J by 3 bases, with 11 bases left in between. The length of the CDR3 is 16 residues. Germline assignment: CDR1 LGHNA and CDR2 YSLEER. The CDR3 loop is CASSQESSQYTGELFF. In nucleotides, the CDR3 is TGCGCCAGCAGCCAAGAGTCGTCACAGTACACCGGGGAGCTGTTTTTT.